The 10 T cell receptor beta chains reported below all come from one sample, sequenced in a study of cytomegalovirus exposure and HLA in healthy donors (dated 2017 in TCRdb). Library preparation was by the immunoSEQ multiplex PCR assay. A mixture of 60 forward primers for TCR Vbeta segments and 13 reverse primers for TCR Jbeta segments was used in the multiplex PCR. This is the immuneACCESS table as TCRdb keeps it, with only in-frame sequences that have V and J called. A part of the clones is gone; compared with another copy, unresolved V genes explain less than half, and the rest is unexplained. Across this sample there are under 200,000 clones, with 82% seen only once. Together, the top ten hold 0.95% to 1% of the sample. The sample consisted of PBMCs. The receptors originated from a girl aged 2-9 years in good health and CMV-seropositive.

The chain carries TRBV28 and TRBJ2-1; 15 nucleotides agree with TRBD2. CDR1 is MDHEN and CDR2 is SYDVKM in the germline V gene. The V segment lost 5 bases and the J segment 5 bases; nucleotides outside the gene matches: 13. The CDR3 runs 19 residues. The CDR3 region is CASSESGTSGRYRDNEQFF. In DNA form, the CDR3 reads TGTGCCAGCAGTGAGTCCGGGACTAGCGGGAGGTATAGAGACAATGAGCAGTTCTTC.

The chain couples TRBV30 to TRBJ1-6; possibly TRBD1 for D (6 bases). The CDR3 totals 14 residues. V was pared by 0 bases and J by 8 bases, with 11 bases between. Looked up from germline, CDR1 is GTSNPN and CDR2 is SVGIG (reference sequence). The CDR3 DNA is TGTGCCTGGAGTGTACTCAGGGGAGATTCACCCCTCCACTTT. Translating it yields CAWSVLRGDSPLHF.

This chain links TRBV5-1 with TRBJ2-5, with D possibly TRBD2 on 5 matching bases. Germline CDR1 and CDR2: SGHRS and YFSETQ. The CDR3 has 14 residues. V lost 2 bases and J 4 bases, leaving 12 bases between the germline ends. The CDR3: CASSLSGWGETQYF. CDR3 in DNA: TGCGCCAGCAGCTTATCGGGATGGGGAGAGACCCAGTACTTC.

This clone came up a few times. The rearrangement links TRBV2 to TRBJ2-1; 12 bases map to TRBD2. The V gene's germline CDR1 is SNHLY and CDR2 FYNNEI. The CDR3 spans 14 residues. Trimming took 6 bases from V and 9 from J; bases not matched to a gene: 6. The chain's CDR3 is CASRLAGGQVEQFF. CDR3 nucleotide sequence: TGTGCCAGCAGACTAGCGGGAGGACAGGTTGAGCAGTTCTTC. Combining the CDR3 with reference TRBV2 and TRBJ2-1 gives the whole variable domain EPEVTQTPSHQVTQMGQEVILRCVPISNHLYFYWYRQILGQKVEFLVSFYNNEISEKSEIFDDQFSVERPDGSNFTLKIRSTKLEDSAMYFCASRLAGGQVEQFFGPGTRLTVL.

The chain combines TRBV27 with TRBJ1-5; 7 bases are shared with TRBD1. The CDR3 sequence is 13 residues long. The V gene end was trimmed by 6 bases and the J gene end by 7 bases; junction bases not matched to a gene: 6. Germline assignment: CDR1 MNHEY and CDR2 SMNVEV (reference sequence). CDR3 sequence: CASRPTGKQPQHF. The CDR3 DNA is TGTGCCAGCAGGCCGACAGGGAAACAGCCCCAGCATTTT.

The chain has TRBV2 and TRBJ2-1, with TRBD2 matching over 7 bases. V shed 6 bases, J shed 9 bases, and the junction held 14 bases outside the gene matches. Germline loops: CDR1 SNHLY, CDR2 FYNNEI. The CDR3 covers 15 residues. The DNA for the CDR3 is TGTGCCAGCAGGGCGGCTAGCGGAGGTGTTGGTGAGCAGTTCTTC. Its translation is CASRAASGGVGEQFF.

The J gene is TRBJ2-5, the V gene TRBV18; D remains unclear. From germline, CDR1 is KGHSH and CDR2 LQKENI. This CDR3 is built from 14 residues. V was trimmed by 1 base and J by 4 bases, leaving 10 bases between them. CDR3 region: CASSPLGSVETQYF. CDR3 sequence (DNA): TGTGCCAGCTCACCACTCGGTTCGGTAGAGACCCAGTACTTC.

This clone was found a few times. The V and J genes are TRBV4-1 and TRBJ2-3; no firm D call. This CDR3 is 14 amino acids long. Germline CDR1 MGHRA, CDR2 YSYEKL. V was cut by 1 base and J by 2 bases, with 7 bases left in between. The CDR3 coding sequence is TGCGCCAGCAGCCAAGTTAGCAACACAGATACGCAGTATTTT. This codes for CASSQVSNTDTQYF.

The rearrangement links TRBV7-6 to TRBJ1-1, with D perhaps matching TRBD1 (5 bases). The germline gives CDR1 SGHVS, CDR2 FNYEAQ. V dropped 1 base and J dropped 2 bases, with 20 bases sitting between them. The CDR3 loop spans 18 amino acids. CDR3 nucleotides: TGTGCCAGCAGCTTAGGAGAGTCAGCGGGGCTGGTAAACACTGAAGCTTTCTTT. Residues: CASSLGESAGLVNTEAFF.

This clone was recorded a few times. The chain's CDR3 is CASSPRTGGTTEAFF. The CDR3 DNA follows: TGTGCCAGCAGTCCGAGGACAGGGGGCACCACTGAAGCTTTCTTT. The gene calls are TRBV28 and TRBJ1-1; 11 bases agree with TRBD1. Germline V gene lookup returns CDR1 MDHEN and CDR2 SYDVKM. Trimming removed 5 bases from V and 4 bases from J; junction bases left unmatched: 6. The CDR3 spans 15 residues.